This is a list of T cell receptor beta chains from one sample in a study of HIV-infected children after antiretroviral therapy interruption. TCRdb re-called the 3' RACE reads with MiXCR, one entry per CDR3 protein. The sample carries about 89,000 distinct CDR3 sequences, roughly 6.7% recorded once. The starting material was CD45RA+ CD4+ T cells from PBMCs, pooled from several time points, obtained from a donor given antiretroviral therapy, either interrupted or continuous. These receptor sequences come from a pool of human donors with HIV. The CDR3 runs from the conserved cysteine through the conserved F or W. Each record gives: clone size, V gene, D gene, J gene, CDR3 DNA, CDR3 protein. D genes are given only for firm matches. Part of the rows lack a size; the others show once, few, many or a class for expanded clones.

abundance: many; v_gene: TRBV7-2; d_gene: -; j_gene: TRBJ2-1; CDR3nt: TGTGCCAGCAGCGTTCCGGAGAATGAGCAGTTCTTC; CDR3aa: CASSVPENEQFF
abundance: many; v_gene: TRBV4-2; d_gene: TRBD1; j_gene: TRBJ1-1; CDR3nt: TGTGCCAGCAGCCTTGAGGACAGGGGGCGCATGAACACTGAAGCTTTCTTT; CDR3aa: CASSLEDRGRMNTEAFF
abundance: many; v_gene: TRBV20-1; d_gene: TRBD1; j_gene: TRBJ1-5; CDR3nt: TGCAGTGCTCTACAGGGGACTCAGCCCCAGCATTTT; CDR3aa: CSALQGTQPQHF
abundance: many; v_gene: TRBV7-9; d_gene: -; j_gene: TRBJ1-1; CDR3nt: TGTGCCAGCACCAGAGAGAACACTGAAGCTTTCTTT; CDR3aa: CASTRENTEAFF
abundance: many; v_gene: TRBV7-2; d_gene: -; j_gene: TRBJ2-1; CDR3nt: TGTGCCAGCAGCCCCCACAGGTACAATGAGCAGTTCTTC; CDR3aa: CASSPHRYNEQFF
abundance: many; v_gene: TRBV4-1; d_gene: TRBD2; j_gene: TRBJ2-3; CDR3nt: TGCGCCAGCAGCCAAGACGGGGGGTCTTTCACAGATACGCAGTATTTT; CDR3aa: CASSQDGGSFTDTQYF
abundance: -; v_gene: TRBV20-1; d_gene: -; j_gene: TRBJ2-1; CDR3nt: TGCAGTGTGGTTTCGTTGAGCTCAGACAATGAGCAGTTCTTC; CDR3aa: CSVVSLSSDNEQFF
abundance: many; v_gene: TRBV29-1; d_gene: -; j_gene: TRBJ2-3; CDR3nt: TGCAGCGTTGAGGCCGGCACAGATACGCAGTATTTT; CDR3aa: CSVEAGTDTQYF
abundance: many; v_gene: TRBV7-3; d_gene: -; j_gene: TRBJ2-5; CDR3nt: TGTGCCAGCAGCCGGAGGCGGCAAGAGACCCAGTACTTC; CDR3aa: CASSRRRQETQYF
abundance: many; v_gene: TRBV5-1; d_gene: -; j_gene: TRBJ2-5; CDR3nt: TGCGCCAGCAGCTTGGATGGGAATTCACAAGAGACCCAGTACTTC; CDR3aa: CASSLDGNSQETQYF
abundance: -; v_gene: TRBV19; d_gene: TRBD1; j_gene: TRBJ1-1; CDR3nt: TGTGCCAGTAGTCAGGGGAGGGACAGGCCGAACACTGAAGCTTTCTTT; CDR3aa: CASSQGRDRPNTEAFF
abundance: many; v_gene: TRBV25-1; d_gene: -; j_gene: TRBJ1-2; CDR3nt: TGTGCCAGCAGTGACGGGTATCACAACAGACCCGGCTATGGCTACACCTTC; CDR3aa: CASSDGYHNRPGYGYTF
abundance: many; v_gene: TRBV28; d_gene: -; j_gene: TRBJ1-5; CDR3nt: TGTGCCAGCAGTTTATCAGGGAGCAATCAGCCCCAGCATTTT; CDR3aa: CASSLSGSNQPQHF
abundance: few; v_gene: TRBV2; d_gene: -; j_gene: TRBJ1-6; CDR3nt: TGTGCCAGCACCTTTTATCCTTTTTCAACTAGCTCCTATAATTCACCCCTCCACTTT; CDR3aa: CASTFYPFSTSSYNSPLHF
abundance: many; v_gene: TRBV6-1; d_gene: -; j_gene: TRBJ1-3; CDR3nt: TGTGCCAGCAGTGAACGCTGGAACTCTGGAAACACCATATATTTT; CDR3aa: CASSERWNSGNTIYF
abundance: many; v_gene: TRBV20-1; d_gene: TRBD2; j_gene: TRBJ2-7; CDR3nt: TGCAGTGCTAGAAGTGCCGGGACTAGCGGTCCCTCGCACTTC; CDR3aa: CSARSAGTSGPSHF
abundance: many; v_gene: TRBV10-3; d_gene: TRBD2; j_gene: TRBJ2-1; CDR3nt: TGTGCCGCCCGAACCGGGACTAGCTCGTTGAATGAGCAGTTCTTC; CDR3aa: CAARTGTSSLNEQFF
abundance: few; v_gene: TRBV10-1; d_gene: TRBD2; j_gene: TRBJ2-5; CDR3nt: TGCGCCAGCAGCCCCATGGGCCAGCGGGGGGAAGAGACCCAGTACTTC; CDR3aa: CASSPMGQRGEETQYF
abundance: many; v_gene: TRBV15; d_gene: -; j_gene: TRBJ2-6; CDR3nt: TGTGCCACCAGTATAGGCTCTGGGGCCAACGTCCTGACTTTC; CDR3aa: CATSIGSGANVLTF
abundance: many; v_gene: TRBV10-3; d_gene: TRBD1; j_gene: TRBJ2-7; CDR3nt: TGTGCCATCAGGGGACAGGGGAACGAGCAGTACTTC; CDR3aa: CAIRGQGNEQYF
abundance: few; v_gene: TRBV24-1; d_gene: -; j_gene: TRBJ2-3; CDR3nt: TGTGCCACCAGTGACTCACGTCTAGGGCCCACAGATACGCAGTATTTT; CDR3aa: CATSDSRLGPTDTQYF
abundance: many; v_gene: TRBV5-4; d_gene: TRBD1; j_gene: TRBJ2-1; CDR3nt: TGTGCCAGCCAAACAGAAGGACCAGGGGGCAGGGGCCAACAGTTCTTC; CDR3aa: CASQTEGPGGRGQQFF
abundance: many; v_gene: TRBV5-1; d_gene: -; j_gene: TRBJ2-1; CDR3nt: TGCGCCAGCAGCCCATACCGTTCCTCCTACAATGAGCAGTTCTTC; CDR3aa: CASSPYRSSYNEQFF
abundance: -; v_gene: TRBV6-9; d_gene: TRBD1; j_gene: TRBJ2-4; CDR3nt: TGTGCCAGCAGTCAACTCCGGACAGGGTCGGTTCAGTACTTC; CDR3aa: CASSQLRTGSVQYF
abundance: many; v_gene: TRBV12-3/TRBV12-4; d_gene: TRBD1; j_gene: TRBJ1-5; CDR3nt: TGTGCCAGCAGTGCTTACAGGGGGGATAGCAATCAGCCCCAGCATTTT; CDR3aa: CASSAYRGDSNQPQHF
abundance: few; v_gene: TRBV7-9; d_gene: TRBD2; j_gene: TRBJ2-1; CDR3nt: TGTGCCAGCAGCTTTGGAACTAGCGGGGGGGATCTCGGTGAGCAGTTCTTC; CDR3aa: CASSFGTSGGDLGEQFF
abundance: many; v_gene: TRBV2; d_gene: TRBD1; j_gene: TRBJ1-2; CDR3nt: TGTGCCAGGGTCGGGACAGCCTATGGCTACACCTTC; CDR3aa: CARVGTAYGYTF
abundance: few; v_gene: TRBV18; d_gene: -; j_gene: TRBJ1-4; CDR3nt: TGTGCCAGCTCACCCCGAGAGGGAACTAATGAAAAACTGTTTTTT; CDR3aa: CASSPREGTNEKLFF
abundance: -; v_gene: TRBV19; d_gene: TRBD1; j_gene: TRBJ2-3; CDR3nt: TGTGCCAGTAGTATGCGGGACAGGGGTCCAGCAGATACGCAGTATTTT; CDR3aa: CASSMRDRGPADTQYF
abundance: many; v_gene: TRBV18; d_gene: -; j_gene: TRBJ1-1; CDR3nt: TGTGCCAGCTCACCCGACATTACCGCCACTGAAGCTTTCTTT; CDR3aa: CASSPDITATEAFF
abundance: many; v_gene: TRBV12-3/TRBV12-4; d_gene: -; j_gene: TRBJ1-1; CDR3nt: TGTGCCAGCAGTTTCCTTGCCCGCAGCCTCACTGAAGCTTTCTTT; CDR3aa: CASSFLARSLTEAFF
abundance: many; v_gene: TRBV14; d_gene: -; j_gene: TRBJ1-3; CDR3nt: TGTGCCAGCAGCCAAGTCAGGAAGTTAAGCTCTGGAAACACCATATATTTT; CDR3aa: CASSQVRKLSSGNTIYF
abundance: -; v_gene: TRBV11-2; d_gene: TRBD1; j_gene: TRBJ1-1; CDR3nt: TGTGCCAGCAGCTTTAGGGACAGGGTACCGAACACTGAAGCTTTCTTT; CDR3aa: CASSFRDRVPNTEAFF
abundance: many; v_gene: TRBV5-6; d_gene: TRBD1; j_gene: TRBJ1-5; CDR3nt: TGTGCCAGCAGCTTGAACGGTGGACAGGGCAATCAGCCCCAGCATTTT; CDR3aa: CASSLNGGQGNQPQHF
abundance: many; v_gene: TRBV19; d_gene: -; j_gene: TRBJ2-4; CDR3nt: TGTGCCAGTAGTATAGCCGTCGACTATGAAGCCAAAAACATTCAGTACTTC; CDR3aa: CASSIAVDYEAKNIQYF
abundance: many; v_gene: TRBV7-8; d_gene: -; j_gene: TRBJ2-7; CDR3nt: TGTGCCAGCAGCTTAGGTTCTTGGGGTCCCTACGAGCAGTACTTC; CDR3aa: CASSLGSWGPYEQYF
abundance: many; v_gene: TRBV5-1; d_gene: TRBD1; j_gene: TRBJ2-4; CDR3nt: TGCGCCAGCAGCAAGACAGGGGAAGTGTGGGGAAACATTCAGTACTTC; CDR3aa: CASSKTGEVWGNIQYF
abundance: -; v_gene: TRBV6-6; d_gene: -; j_gene: TRBJ1-5; CDR3nt: TGTGCCAGCAGTTCGATAGGTTTTGGGGCACTAGACAATCAGCCCCAGCATTTT; CDR3aa: CASSSIGFGALDNQPQHF
abundance: many; v_gene: TRBV12-3/TRBV12-4; d_gene: TRBD2; j_gene: TRBJ2-3; CDR3nt: TGTGCCAGCAGTTTTGTCGGCCTAGCGGGAGTAGGAGATACGCAGTATTTT; CDR3aa: CASSFVGLAGVGDTQYF
abundance: many; v_gene: TRBV5-1; d_gene: -; j_gene: TRBJ2-5; CDR3nt: TGCGCCAGCAGCTTGCCAGGGATTCAAGAGACCCAGTACTTC; CDR3aa: CASSLPGIQETQYF
abundance: many; v_gene: TRBV6-5; d_gene: TRBD1; j_gene: TRBJ2-2; CDR3nt: TGTGCCAGCAGTTACTCGAACAGGGGCCGGGGCACCGGGGAGCTGTTTTTT; CDR3aa: CASSYSNRGRGTGELFF
abundance: many; v_gene: TRBV5-1; d_gene: -; j_gene: TRBJ1-6; CDR3nt: TGCGCCAGCAGCTTGGGGGGTTCAGGGCGAAATAATTCACCCCTCCACTTT; CDR3aa: CASSLGGSGRNNSPLHF
abundance: many; v_gene: TRBV28; d_gene: -; j_gene: TRBJ1-2; CDR3nt: TGTGCCAGCAGTTCCCGGGCAGGTGGCTACACCTTC; CDR3aa: CASSSRAGGYTF
abundance: many; v_gene: TRBV5-1; d_gene: TRBD1; j_gene: TRBJ2-4; CDR3nt: TGCGCCAGCAGCTTGGGACAGGGGAGCGCCAAAAACATTCAGTACTTC; CDR3aa: CASSLGQGSAKNIQYF
abundance: few; v_gene: TRBV5-1; d_gene: TRBD1; j_gene: TRBJ1-1; CDR3nt: TGCGCCAGCAGCGAGGGACAGGGTAAGGCTTTCTTT; CDR3aa: CASSEGQGKAFF
abundance: many; v_gene: TRBV12-3/TRBV12-4; d_gene: -; j_gene: TRBJ2-2; CDR3nt: TGTGCCAGCAGCCTTCGACAGGCGAACACCGGGGAGCTGTTTTTT; CDR3aa: CASSLRQANTGELFF
abundance: many; v_gene: TRBV20-1; d_gene: TRBD1; j_gene: TRBJ2-7; CDR3nt: TGCAGTGCTAGAGGGGACAGGGGAGGCTCCTACGAGCAGTACTTC; CDR3aa: CSARGDRGGSYEQYF
abundance: many; v_gene: TRBV12-3/TRBV12-4; d_gene: -; j_gene: TRBJ2-4; CDR3nt: TGTGCCAGCAGTTTCGGGCTGGACATTCAGTACTTC; CDR3aa: CASSFGLDIQYF
abundance: few; v_gene: TRBV10-3; d_gene: -; j_gene: TRBJ2-7; CDR3nt: TGTGCCATCAGTGAGTCGAATTCCAGGGTCCACGAGCAGTACTTC; CDR3aa: CAISESNSRVHEQYF
abundance: -; v_gene: TRBV6-7; d_gene: TRBD2; j_gene: TRBJ2-1; CDR3nt: TGCGCCAGCAGTGCGGGGGGCGGCTATGAGCAGTTCTTC; CDR3aa: CASSAGGGYEQFF
abundance: many; v_gene: TRBV18; d_gene: TRBD2; j_gene: TRBJ2-1; CDR3nt: TGTGCCAGCTCACCACCTCAGGGGACTAGCGGGGGAGCCTACAATGAGCAGTTCTTC; CDR3aa: CASSPPQGTSGGAYNEQFF
abundance: many; v_gene: TRBV6-6; d_gene: TRBD1; j_gene: TRBJ2-7; CDR3nt: TGTGCCAGCAGTGACACGCAGGGGGCAAGTTACGAGCAGTACTTC; CDR3aa: CASSDTQGASYEQYF
abundance: many; v_gene: TRBV12-5; d_gene: TRBD2; j_gene: TRBJ2-7; CDR3nt: TGTGCTAGTGGTTTGGTACTCAGCGGGGCCTACGAGCAGTACTTC; CDR3aa: CASGLVLSGAYEQYF